The clone carrying this T cell receptor beta chain was observed a handful of times. What it recognizes is unknown. This record belongs to a study of lymphopenia after photon versus proton radiotherapy. Sequencing used immunoSEQ multiplex PCR; TCRdb keeps in-frame clones, though not all of them. Found here are 150,000 to 200,000 clones, less than 90% of them singletons; the top ten hold around 5.1%. This CDR3 spans 13 amino acids. V lost 0 bases and J 5 bases, leaving 6 bases between the germline ends. Germline V gives CDR1 LNHNV, CDR2 YYDKDF (reference sequence). Study-wide points: Survival link was tested only in deceased patients; proton benefit remains a possibility. After lymphocyte nadir, photon-treated repertoires showed oligoclonal expansion, especially CD8+ Temra. Photon-treated patients lost naive T cells and TCR diversity; proton-treated stayed stable. In patients who died, overall survival fell as post-nadir TCR diversity dropped more.

The V and J genes are TRBV15 and TRBJ2-3, with D unclear. The sequence was collected from a man aged 45 to 65 with gastric cancer. The specimen was peripheral blood, collected from a patient treated with photon-based radiotherapy. The chain's CDR3 is CATSRDDGDTQYF. CDR3 nucleotide sequence: TGTGCCACCAGCAGAGATGATGGAGATACGCAGTATTTT. The full variable domain, in which reference TRBV15 and TRBJ2-3 provide the parts outside the CDR3, is DAMVIQNPRYQVTQFGKPVTLSCSQTLNHNVMYWYQQKSSQAPKLLFHYYDKDFNNEADTPDNFQSRRPNTSFCFLDIRSPGLGDTAMYLCATSRDDGDTQYFGPGTRLTVL.